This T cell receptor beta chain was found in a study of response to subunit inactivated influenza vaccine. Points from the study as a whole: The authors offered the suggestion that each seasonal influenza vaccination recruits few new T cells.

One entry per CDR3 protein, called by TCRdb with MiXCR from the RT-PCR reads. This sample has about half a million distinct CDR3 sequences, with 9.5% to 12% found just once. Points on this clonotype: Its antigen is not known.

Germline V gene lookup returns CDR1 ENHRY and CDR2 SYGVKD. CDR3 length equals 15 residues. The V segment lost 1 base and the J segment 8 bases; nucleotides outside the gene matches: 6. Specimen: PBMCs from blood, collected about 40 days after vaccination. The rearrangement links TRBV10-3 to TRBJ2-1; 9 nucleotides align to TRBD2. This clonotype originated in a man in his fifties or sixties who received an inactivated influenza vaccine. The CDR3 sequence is CAISELGLAYYEQFF. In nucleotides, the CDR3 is TGTGCCATCAGTGAGTTAGGACTAGCGTATTATGAGCAGTTCTTC.